The source of this T cell receptor (beta chain) is a study of T cells in Graves' hyperthyroidism and ophthalmopathy. Whole-study context: Peripheral blood was obtained at initial diagnosis, preceding any treatment. Whole-study results and caveats: Within blood appeared most thyroid clonotypes that had expanded above 0.001.

Trimming removed 9 bases at V and 7 bases at J, with 9 bases between. The germline V gene encodes CDR1 SNHLY and CDR2 FYNNEI. The CDR3 extends over 11 amino acids. The investigators amplified TCR beta CDR3 regions from RNA transcripts. Researchers ran a first-round RT-PCR on the TCR CDR3 using the HTBI primer set. TCRdb re-called the multiplex PCR reads through MiXCR, storing one row per CDR3 protein. The sample lists 300,000 to 400,000 distinct CDR3 sequences, 11% to 15% occurring once. This clonotype has a count of ten or more. Its antigen is unidentified. V and J are TRBV2 and TRBJ2-2; D is perhaps TRBD1 (5 bases). The clonotype comes from a woman aged 55-69 years with Graves' hyperthyroidism. The sequencing input was blood. Written as DNA, the CDR3 is TGTGCCAGTCTTCAGGGCGGGGAGCTGTTTTTT. Amino acids: CASLQGGELFF.